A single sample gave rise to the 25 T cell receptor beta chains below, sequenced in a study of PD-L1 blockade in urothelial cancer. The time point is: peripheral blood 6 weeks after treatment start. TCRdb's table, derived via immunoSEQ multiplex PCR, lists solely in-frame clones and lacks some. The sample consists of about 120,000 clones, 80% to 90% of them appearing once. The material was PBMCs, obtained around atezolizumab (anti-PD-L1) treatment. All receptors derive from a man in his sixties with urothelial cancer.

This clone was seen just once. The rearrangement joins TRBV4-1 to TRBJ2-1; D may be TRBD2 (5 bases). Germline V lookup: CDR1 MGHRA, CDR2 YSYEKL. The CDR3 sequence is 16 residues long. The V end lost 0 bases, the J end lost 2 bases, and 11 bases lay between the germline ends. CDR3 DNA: TGCGCCAGCAGCCAAGAGGCAGCGGAAGCCTACAATGAGCAGTTCTTC. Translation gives CASSQEAAEAYNEQFF.

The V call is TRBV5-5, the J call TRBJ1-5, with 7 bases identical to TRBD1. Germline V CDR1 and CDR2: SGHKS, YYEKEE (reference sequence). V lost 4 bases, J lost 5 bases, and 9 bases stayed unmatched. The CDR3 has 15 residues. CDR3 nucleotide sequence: TGTGCCAGCAGCCGGGACAGAGCCTCACATCAGCCCCAGCATTTT. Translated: CASSRDRASHQPQHF.

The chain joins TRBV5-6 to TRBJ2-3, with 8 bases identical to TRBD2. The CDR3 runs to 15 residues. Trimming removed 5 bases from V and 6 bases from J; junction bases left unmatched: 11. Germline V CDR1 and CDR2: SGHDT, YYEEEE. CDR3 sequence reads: CASRWRGGHWDTQYF. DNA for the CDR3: TGTGCCAGCAGATGGCGCGGGGGGCATTGGGATACGCAGTATTTT.

CDR3 coding DNA: TGTGCCAGTAGTATGAGCTACAATGAGCAGTTCTTC. Amino acids: CASSMSYNEQFF. The V call is TRBV19, the J call TRBJ2-1; D is ambiguous. Per germline, CDR1 LNHDA and CDR2 SQIVND (reference sequence). V was shortened by 3 bases and J by 3 bases, with 3 bases between the two germline ends. The CDR3 is 12 residues long.

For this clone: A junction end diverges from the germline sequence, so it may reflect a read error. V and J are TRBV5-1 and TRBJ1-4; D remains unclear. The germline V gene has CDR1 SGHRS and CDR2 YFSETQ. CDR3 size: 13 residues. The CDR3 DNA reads TGCGCCAGCACCTTGTTAATCGGGGAAAAACTGTTTTTT. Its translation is CASTLLIGEKLFF.

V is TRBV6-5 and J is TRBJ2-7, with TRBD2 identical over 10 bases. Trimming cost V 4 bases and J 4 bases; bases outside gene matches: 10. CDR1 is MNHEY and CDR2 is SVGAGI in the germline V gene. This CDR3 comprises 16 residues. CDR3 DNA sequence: TGTGCCAGCAGTTCTCTAGCGGGAGCAGGGGGTTACGAGCAGTACTTC. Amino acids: CASSSLAGAGGYEQYF.

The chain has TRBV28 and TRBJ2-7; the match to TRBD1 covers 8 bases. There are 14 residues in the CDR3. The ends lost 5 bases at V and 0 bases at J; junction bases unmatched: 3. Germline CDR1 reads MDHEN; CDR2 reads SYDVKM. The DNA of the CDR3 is TGTGCCAGCAGTCGGACAGGGAGCTCCTACGAGCAGTACTTC. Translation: CASSRTGSSYEQYF. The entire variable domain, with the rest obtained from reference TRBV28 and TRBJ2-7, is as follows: DVKVTQSSRYLVKRTGEKVFLECVQDMDHENMFWYRQDPGLGLRLIYFSYDVKMKEKGDIPEGYSVSREKKERFSLILESASTNQTSMYLCASSRTGSSYEQYFGPGTRLTVT.

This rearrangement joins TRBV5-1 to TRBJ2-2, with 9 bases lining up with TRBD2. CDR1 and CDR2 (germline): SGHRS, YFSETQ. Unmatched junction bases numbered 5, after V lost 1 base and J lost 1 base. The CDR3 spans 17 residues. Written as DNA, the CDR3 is TGCGCCAGCAGCTTGCATAGCGGGAGCCGGAACACCGGGGAGCTGTTTTTT. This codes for CASSLHSGSRNTGELFF.

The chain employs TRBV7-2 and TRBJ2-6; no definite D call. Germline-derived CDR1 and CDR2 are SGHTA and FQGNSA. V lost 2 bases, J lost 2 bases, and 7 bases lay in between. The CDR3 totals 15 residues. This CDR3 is CASSLWSAGANVLTF. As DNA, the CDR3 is TGTGCCAGCAGCTTATGGTCAGCTGGGGCCAACGTCCTGACTTTC. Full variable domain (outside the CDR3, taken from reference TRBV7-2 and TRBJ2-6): GAGVSQSPSNKVTEKGKDVELRCDPISGHTALYWYRQSLGQGLEFLIYFQGNSAPDKSGLPSDRFSAERTGGSVSTLTIQRTQQEDSAVYLCASSLWSAGANVLTFGAGSRLTVL.

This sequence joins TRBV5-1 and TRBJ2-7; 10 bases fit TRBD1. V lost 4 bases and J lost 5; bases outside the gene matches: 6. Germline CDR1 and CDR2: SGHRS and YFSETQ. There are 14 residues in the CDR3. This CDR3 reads CASSRTGTGDEQYF. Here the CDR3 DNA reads TGCGCCAGCAGCCGGACCGGGACAGGGGACGAGCAGTACTTC.

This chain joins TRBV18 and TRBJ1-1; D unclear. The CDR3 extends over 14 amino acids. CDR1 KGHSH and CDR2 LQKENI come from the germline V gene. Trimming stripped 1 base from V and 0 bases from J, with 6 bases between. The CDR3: CASSPLSVNTEAFF. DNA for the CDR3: TGTGCCAGCTCACCACTATCAGTGAACACTGAAGCTTTCTTT.

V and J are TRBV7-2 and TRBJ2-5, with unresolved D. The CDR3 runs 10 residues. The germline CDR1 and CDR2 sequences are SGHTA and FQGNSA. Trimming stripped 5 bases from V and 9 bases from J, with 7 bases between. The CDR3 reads CASSPSAQYF. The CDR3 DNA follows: TGTGCCAGCAGCCCCTCAGCCCAGTACTTC. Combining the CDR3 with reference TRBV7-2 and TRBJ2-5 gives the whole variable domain GAGVSQSPSNKVTEKGKDVELRCDPISGHTALYWYRQSLGQGLEFLIYFQGNSAPDKSGLPSDRFSAERTGGSVSTLTIQRTQQEDSAVYLCASSPSAQYFGPGTRLLVL.

Here the CDR3 reads CASSVATWSSGGYGYTF. In DNA, the CDR3 is TGTGCCAGCAGCGTAGCTACTTGGTCCTCGGGGGGCTATGGCTACACCTTC. This chain uses TRBV9 with TRBJ1-2, with D possibly TRBD1 on 5 matching bases. The length of the CDR3 is 17 residues. V was pared by 0 bases and J by 4 bases, with 19 bases between. Germline CDR1 is SGDLS and CDR2 is YYNGEE.

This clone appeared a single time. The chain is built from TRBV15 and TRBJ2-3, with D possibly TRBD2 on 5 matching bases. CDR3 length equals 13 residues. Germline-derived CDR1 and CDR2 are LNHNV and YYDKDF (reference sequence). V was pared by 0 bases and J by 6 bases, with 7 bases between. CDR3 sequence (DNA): TGTGCCACCAGCAGAGATCCGGGGGATACGCAGTATTTT. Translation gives CATSRDPGDTQYF.

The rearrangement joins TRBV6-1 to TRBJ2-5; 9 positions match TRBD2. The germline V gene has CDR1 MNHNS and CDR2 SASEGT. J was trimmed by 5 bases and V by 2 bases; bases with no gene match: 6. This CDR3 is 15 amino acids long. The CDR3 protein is CASSEWRGGSETQYF. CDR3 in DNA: TGTGCCAGCAGTGAATGGCGGGGGGGCTCGGAGACCCAGTACTTC.

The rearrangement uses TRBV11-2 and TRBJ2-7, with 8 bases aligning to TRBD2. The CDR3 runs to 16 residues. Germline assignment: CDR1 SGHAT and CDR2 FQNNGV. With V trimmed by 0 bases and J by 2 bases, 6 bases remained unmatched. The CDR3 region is CASSLDMNGRAYEQYF. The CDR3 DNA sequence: TGTGCCAGCAGCTTAGATATGAACGGGAGGGCCTACGAGCAGTACTTC.

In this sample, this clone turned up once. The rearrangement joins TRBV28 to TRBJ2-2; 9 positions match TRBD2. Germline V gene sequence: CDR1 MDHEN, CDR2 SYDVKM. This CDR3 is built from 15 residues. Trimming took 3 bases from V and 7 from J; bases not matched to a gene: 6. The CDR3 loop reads CASSLAGGRNGELFF. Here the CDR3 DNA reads TGTGCCAGCAGTTTGGCGGGGGGGAGGAACGGGGAGCTGTTTTTT.

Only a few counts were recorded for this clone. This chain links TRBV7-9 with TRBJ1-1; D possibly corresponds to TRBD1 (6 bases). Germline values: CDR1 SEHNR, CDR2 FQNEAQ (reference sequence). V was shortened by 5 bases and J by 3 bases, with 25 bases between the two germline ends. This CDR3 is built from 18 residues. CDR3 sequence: CASSPGRTVSRKDTEAFF. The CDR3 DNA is TGTGCCAGCAGCCCCGGGCGGACAGTCTCAAGGAAGGACACTGAAGCTTTCTTT.

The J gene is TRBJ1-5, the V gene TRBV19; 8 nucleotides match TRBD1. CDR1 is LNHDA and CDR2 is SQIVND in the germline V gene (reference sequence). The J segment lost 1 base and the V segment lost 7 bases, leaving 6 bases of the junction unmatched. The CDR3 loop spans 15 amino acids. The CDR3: CASTTGGMSNQPQHF. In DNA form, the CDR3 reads TGTGCCAGTACAACAGGGGGAATGAGCAATCAGCCCCAGCATTTT.

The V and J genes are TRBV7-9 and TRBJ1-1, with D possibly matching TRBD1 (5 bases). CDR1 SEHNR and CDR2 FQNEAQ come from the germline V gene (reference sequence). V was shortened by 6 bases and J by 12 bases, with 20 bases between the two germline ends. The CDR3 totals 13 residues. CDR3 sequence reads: CASSFPWGGRTFF. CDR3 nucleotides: TGTGCCAGCAGTTTCCCGTGGGGCGGCAGAACTTTCTTT.

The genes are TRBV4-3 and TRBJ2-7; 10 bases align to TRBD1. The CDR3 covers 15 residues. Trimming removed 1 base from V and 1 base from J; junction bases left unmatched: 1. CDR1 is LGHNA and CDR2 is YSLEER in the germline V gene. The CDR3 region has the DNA TGCGCCAGCAGCCAAGGGGACAGGGGTTCCTACGAGCAGTACTTC. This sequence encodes CASSQGDRGSYEQYF.

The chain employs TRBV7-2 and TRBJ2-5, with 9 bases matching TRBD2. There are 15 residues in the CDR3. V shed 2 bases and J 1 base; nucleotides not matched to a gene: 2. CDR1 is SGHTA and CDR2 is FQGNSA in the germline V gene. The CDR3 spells CASSLQRGVQETQYF. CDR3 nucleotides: TGTGCCAGCAGCTTACAGCGGGGGGTCCAAGAGACCCAGTACTTC.

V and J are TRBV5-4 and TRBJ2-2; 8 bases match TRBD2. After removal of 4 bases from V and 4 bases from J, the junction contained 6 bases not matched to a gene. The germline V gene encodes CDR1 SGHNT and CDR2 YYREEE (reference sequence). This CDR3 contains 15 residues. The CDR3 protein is CASSPSGSITGELFF. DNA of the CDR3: TGTGCCAGCAGCCCGAGCGGGAGTATCACCGGGGAGCTGTTTTTT.

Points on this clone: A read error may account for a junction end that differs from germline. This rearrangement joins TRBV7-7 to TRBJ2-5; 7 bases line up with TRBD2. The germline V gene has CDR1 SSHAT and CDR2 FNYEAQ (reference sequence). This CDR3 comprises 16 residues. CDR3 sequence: CASSFGTTHPWETQYF. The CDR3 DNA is TGTGCTAGCAGCTTCGGGACTACCCACCCGTGGGAGACCCAGTACTTC.

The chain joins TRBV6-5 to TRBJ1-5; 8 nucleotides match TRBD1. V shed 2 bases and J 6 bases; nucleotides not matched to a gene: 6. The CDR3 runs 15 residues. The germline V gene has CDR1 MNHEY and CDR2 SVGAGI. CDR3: CASSYKPGQAQPQHF. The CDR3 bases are TGTGCCAGCAGTTACAAGCCGGGACAGGCTCAGCCCCAGCATTTT.